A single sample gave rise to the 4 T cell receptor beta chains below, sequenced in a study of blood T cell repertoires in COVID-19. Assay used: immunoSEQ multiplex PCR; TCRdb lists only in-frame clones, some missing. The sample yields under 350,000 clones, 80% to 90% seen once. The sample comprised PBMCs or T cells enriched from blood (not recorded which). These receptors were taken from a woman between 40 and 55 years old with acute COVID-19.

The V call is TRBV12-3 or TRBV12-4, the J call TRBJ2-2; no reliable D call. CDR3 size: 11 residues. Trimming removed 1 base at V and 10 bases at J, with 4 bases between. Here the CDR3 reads CASSLVEELFF. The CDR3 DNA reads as TGTGCCAGCAGTTTAGTAGAGGAGCTGTTTTTT.

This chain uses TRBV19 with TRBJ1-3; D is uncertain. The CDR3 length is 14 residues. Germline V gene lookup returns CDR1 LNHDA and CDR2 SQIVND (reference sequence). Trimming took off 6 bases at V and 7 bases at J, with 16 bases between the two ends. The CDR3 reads CASRERRQGNTIYF. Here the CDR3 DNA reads TGTGCCAGTAGGGAGAGGAGGCAAGGGAACACCATATATTTT.

The CDR3 sequence: CASSSGSNQPQHF. CDR3 bases: TGCGCCAGCAGCTCAGGAAGCAATCAGCCCCAGCATTTT. The gene calls are TRBV5-1 and TRBJ1-5; D gene unclear. CDR1 SGHRS and CDR2 YFSETQ come from the germline V gene. With 3 bases removed from V and 1 base from J, the gap between germline ends came to 5 bases. The CDR3 is 13 residues long.

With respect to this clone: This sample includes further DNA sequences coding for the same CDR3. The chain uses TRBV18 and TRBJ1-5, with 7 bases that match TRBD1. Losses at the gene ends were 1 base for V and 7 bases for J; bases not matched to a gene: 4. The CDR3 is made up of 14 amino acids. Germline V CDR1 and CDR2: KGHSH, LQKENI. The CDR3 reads CASSPQGAGQPQHF. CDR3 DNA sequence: TGTGCCAGCTCACCACAGGGGGCCGGGCAGCCCCAGCATTTT.